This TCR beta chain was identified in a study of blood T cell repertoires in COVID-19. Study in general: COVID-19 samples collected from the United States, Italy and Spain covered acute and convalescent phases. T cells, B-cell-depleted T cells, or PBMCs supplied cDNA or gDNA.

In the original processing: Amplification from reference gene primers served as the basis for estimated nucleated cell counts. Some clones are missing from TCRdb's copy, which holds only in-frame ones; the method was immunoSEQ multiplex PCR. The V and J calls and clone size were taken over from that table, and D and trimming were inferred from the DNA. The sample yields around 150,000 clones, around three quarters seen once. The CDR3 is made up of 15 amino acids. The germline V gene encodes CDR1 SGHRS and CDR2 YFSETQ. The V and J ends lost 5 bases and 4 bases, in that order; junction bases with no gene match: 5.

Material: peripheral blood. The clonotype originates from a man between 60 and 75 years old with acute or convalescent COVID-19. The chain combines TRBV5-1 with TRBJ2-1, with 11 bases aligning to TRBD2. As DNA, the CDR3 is TGCGCCAGCAGTACGGGACTAGCGGCATACAATGAGCAGTTCTTC. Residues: CASSTGLAAYNEQFF.